This T cell receptor beta chain appears in the sequencing data of a study of Ad26.COV2.S vaccination and SARS-CoV-2 variants. Study-level background: Ad26.COV2.S arm of COV1001 included the donor.

Profiled with immunoSEQ multiplex PCR; TCRdb holds only in-frame clones, not every one. The sample includes about 350,000 clones, about 87% of them seen just once. Sample treatment: around 19 received Ad26.COV2.S at low or high dose, single or two shots; 5 received placebo; per-sample allocation not given. The samples date from day 63 after the first vaccine or placebo injection. Donor was an adult aged 18-55 years in Boston. Study-level findings and limits: Reported post-vaccination CD8+ and CD4+ T cell responses to spike showed substantial breadth. Vaccine recipients showed a spike-specific TCR breadth that was higher than in placebo recipients.

With respect to this clone: Its antigen is still unknown.

Here the sequenced sample was peripheral blood, taken in a trial of Ad26.COV2.S vaccine versus placebo. The TCR originated in a person aged 18-60 years who received the Ad26.COV2.S COVID-19 vaccine or a placebo.

CDR3 sequence reads: CASSFTTLGVTDTQYF. CDR3 sequence (DNA): TGTGCCAGCAGCTTTACCACTCTTGGGGTCACAGATACGCAGTATTTT. V usage is TRBV7-3 and J usage is TRBJ2-3; D is ambiguous. This CDR3 is 16 amino acids long. Germline V gives CDR1 SGHTA, CDR2 FQGTGA. V lost 3 bases and J 2 bases, leaving 15 bases between the germline ends.